This record concerns one T cell receptor beta chain sequence. Its cognate antigen has yet to be identified. Base-call qualities are not available, and no considerably larger clone is one nucleotide away. These data belong to a study of CD8+ T cells in alopecia areata (dated by TCRdb to 2016 to 2019). As for the study more broadly: Treated patients were enrolled in an open-label pilot trial of oral tofacitinib, 5 to 10 mg twice daily, for moderate-to-severe alopecia areata. Patients received tofacitinib for 6 to 18 months and were then followed off drug for 6 months to check for delayed response and recurrence. Disease severity in treated patients was measured with the SALT score, which quantifies the percentage of affected scalp surface area. In both human patients and the C3H/HeJ mouse model, the study applied high-throughput TCRbeta sequencing to look at T cell clonal expansion in alopecia areata. On the human side, TCRbeta sequencing was run on scalp tissue and on sorted CD4+ and CD8+ peripheral blood T cells from healthy controls and from alopecia areata patients with either patchy or totalis/universalis disease. Patients on tofacitinib were biopsied at baseline and after 4 and 24 weeks of treatment, and several of the patients also had a later scalp biopsy. Clonality in the scalp was compared among normal scalp (n=4), patchy alopecia areata scalp (n=8), and alopecia totalis/universalis scalp (n=8). RNA was extracted with the PAXgene miRNA kit for fixed scalp, the miRNeasy kit for PBMCs, and the RNeasy kit for mouse skin. immunoSEQ multiplex PCR using 35 Vbeta forward primers and 13 Jbeta reverse primers was used to amplify TCRbeta CDR3 regions.

This specimen's time point label, interpreted: about 25 weeks on oral tofacitinib. The label giving this sample's treatment or condition can be read as: oral pan-JAK inhibitor, 5-10 mg twice daily. Peripheral blood and lesional scalp punch biopsies were obtained from patients with alopecia areata. After PBMCs were isolated by density centrifugation and stained for CD3, CD4 and CD8, a FACSAria was used to sort CD4+ and CD8+ T cells. Library preparation employed the immunoSEQ multiplex PCR assay. RNA was extracted from all samples and reverse transcribed into cDNA, which served as template for TCR sequencing. SuperScript III was used for first-strand cDNA synthesis, primed with a 2:1 mix of oligo-dT and random hexamers. A synthetic immune receptor repertoire was used to assess amplification bias, and residual bias was removed computationally. Per the original workflow: Raw reads were preprocessed for error removal, and CDR3 was defined according to IMGT conventions as running from the conserved cysteine to phenylalanine. Clonality was computed as 1 minus the Shannon entropy, with the entropy normalized by log2 of the number of productive unique TCRs. Whether each scalp clone was CD4 or CD8 was inferred by checking scalp TCRbeta sequences against the CD4 and CD8 repertoires from sorted blood. Entries here come from immuneACCESS through TCRdb and include only in-frame sequences with V and J called. Some clones fail to appear in such tables; in the studies checked, an unresolved V gene covers under half of the shortfall, and the cause of the remainder is unknown. V, J and clone size derive from that table, while D and trimming were established from the DNA sequence. The table for this sample lists under 350,000 clones; about 62% of them were counted only once. The ten largest make up under 2% of the sample.

V and J are truncated by 5 bases and 3 bases respectively, leaving an intervening sequence of 23 bases. According to the germline V gene, CDR1 reads SGHTA and CDR2 reads FQGNSA. The CDR3, from cysteine to phenylalanine, totals 17 residues. Of all the DNA, just the CDR3 is kept, 51 bases in frame from base 1. Overall study results and their limits: Unlike mouse skin, where gammadelta T cells dominate, normal human skin contains resident alphabeta T cells that get sequenced too, which complicates analysis of the scalp TCR repertoire. Because the treated cohort was small and included a single nonresponder, larger studies are needed to assess links between baseline CD8+ expansion and response. Tofacitinib significantly lowered scalp clonality and the number of expanded CD8+ clones among the top 100 scalp clones. TCR sequences shared between patients were less clear than in mice, possibly partly because of HLA diversity in the patient population. Compared with normal scalp, lesional scalp had higher clonality and more expanded CD8+ clones, particularly in alopecia totalis/universalis, a pattern that suggests antigenic drive. Many expanded lesional clones persisted in scalp and blood during tofacitinib treatment, which may partly explain relapse after stopping treatment.

This receptor was obtained from a human donor with alopecia areata. The chain employs TRBV7-2 and TRBJ2-7; the D gene is not confidently resolved. Here the sequenced sample was CD4+ T cells sorted from blood, taken at week 24, from a patient treated with tofacitinib. The DNA sequence reads TGTGCCAGCAGCCCCACTGGGTCTTTTCATGGGGTCTACGAGCAGTACTTC. This codes for CASSPTGSFHGVYEQYF.